One T cell receptor (beta chain) is described in this entry. Its cognate antigen is unknown. This sample was included in a study of cytomegalovirus exposure and HLA in healthy donors. PCR employed 60 Vbeta and 13 Jbeta primers. In the source study's methods: Later, some 75 million unique TCR beta chains were counted in an analysis, and about 10 million of them were shared. Sequencing used immunoSEQ multiplex PCR; TCRdb keeps in-frame clones, though not all of them. V, J and clone size derive from that table, while D and trimming were established from the DNA sequence. The table records 100,000 or so clones, about 13% of them present only once. Each donor's status was that of a healthy bone marrow donor. In germline, CDR1 is SEHNR, CDR2 FQNEAQ (reference sequence). J lost 2 bases, V lost 4 bases, and 5 bases had no gene match. The CDR3 has 14 residues. Study outcomes and limitations: About 87% or about 30% of the time was how often most TCR beta V segments were productive, according to an earlier analysis. Across donors, most TCRs were seen rarely, yet some public ones were widespread.

Input material: PBMCs. The gene calls are TRBV7-9 and TRBJ2-7, with 7 bases identical to TRBD1. This TCR came from a man aged 35-49 years in good health and CMV-seropositive. DNA of the CDR3: TGTGCCAGCAGCTCGCCGGGACAGACCTACGAGCAGTACTTC. It codes for CASSSPGQTYEQYF.